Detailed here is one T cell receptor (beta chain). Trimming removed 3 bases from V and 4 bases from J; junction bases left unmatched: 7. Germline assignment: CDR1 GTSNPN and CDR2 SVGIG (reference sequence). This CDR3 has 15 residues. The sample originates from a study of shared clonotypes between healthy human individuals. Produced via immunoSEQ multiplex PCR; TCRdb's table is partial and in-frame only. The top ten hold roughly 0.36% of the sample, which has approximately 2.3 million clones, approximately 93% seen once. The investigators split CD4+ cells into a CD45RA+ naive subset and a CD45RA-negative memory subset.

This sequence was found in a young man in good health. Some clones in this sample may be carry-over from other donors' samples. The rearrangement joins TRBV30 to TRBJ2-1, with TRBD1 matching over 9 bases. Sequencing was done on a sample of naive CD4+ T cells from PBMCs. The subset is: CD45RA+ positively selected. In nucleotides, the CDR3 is TGTGCCTGGAGGAAACAGGGGGCCCGTTACAATGAGCAGTTCTTC. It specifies CAWRKQGARYNEQFF.